This passage covers 9 T cell receptor beta chains from one sample sequenced in a study of glioma-infiltrating T cells after dendritic cell vaccination. The time point is: after dendritic cell vaccination, including at tumor progression/relapse. Using immunoSEQ multiplex PCR, the repertoire was profiled, and TCRdb retains in-frame clones only, with some absent. The sample yields fewer than 60,000 clones, around nine tenths seen once. This specimen consisted of blood, obtained after dendritic cell vaccination. These receptors were taken from a human donor with glioblastoma.

This clone was detected only once. The chain is built from TRBV28 and TRBJ2-7; D is unclear. Germline loops: CDR1 MDHEN, CDR2 SYDVKM. The CDR3 spans 12 residues. V lost 6 bases and J 3 bases, leaving 9 bases between the germline ends. CDR3 sequence reads: CASSRNLYEQYF. The DNA for the CDR3 is TGTGCCAGCAGCAGGAACCTCTACGAGCAGTACTTC.

V and J are TRBV4-2 and TRBJ2-3, with 11 bases that match TRBD2. From germline, CDR1 is LGHNA and CDR2 YNFKEQ. The CDR3 totals 15 residues. The V segment lost 4 bases and the J segment 2 bases; nucleotides outside the gene matches: 2. Here the CDR3 reads CASSRGLAATDTQYF. The CDR3 DNA follows: TGTGCCAGCAGCCGGGGACTAGCGGCCACAGATACGCAGTATTTT.

The V gene is TRBV28, the J gene TRBJ2-2; TRBD1 agrees at 12 bases. The CDR3 is 16 residues long. Germline assignment: CDR1 MDHEN and CDR2 SYDVKM. V dropped 6 bases and J dropped 6; count of bases not matched to a gene: 8. CDR3 DNA: TGTGCCAGCAGCCCCGTCGGGACAGGGGGCGCCGGGGAGCTGTTTTTT. This gives the protein CASSPVGTGGAGELFF.

The V and J genes are TRBV2 and TRBJ1-5; D is ambiguous. This CDR3 is built from 13 residues. V was shortened by 6 bases and J by 8 bases, with 14 bases between the two germline ends. CDR1 and CDR2 (germline): SNHLY, FYNNEI. CDR3 nucleotides: TGTGCCAGCAGGGAGGACGTCGGGAAGCCCCAGCATTTT. It translates to CASREDVGKPQHF.

The gene calls are TRBV28 and TRBJ1-1; D may be TRBD1 (5 bases). Deletions cut 3 bases from V and 4 bases from J, with 12 bases between. Germline V gene data show CDR1 as MDHEN and CDR2 as SYDVKM. The length of the CDR3 is 14 residues. This CDR3 is CASSFGAGFTEAFF. In nucleotides, the CDR3 is TGTGCCAGCAGTTTCGGGGCGGGGTTCACTGAAGCTTTCTTT. The complete variable domain, with remaining parts taken from reference TRBV28 and TRBJ1-1, reads DVKVTQSSRYLVKRTGEKVFLECVQDMDHENMFWYRQDPGLGLRLIYFSYDVKMKEKGDIPEGYSVSREKKERFSLILESASTNQTSMYLCASSFGAGFTEAFFGQGTRLTVV.

Relative to its sample, this clone is medium-sized. J is TRBJ1-1 and V is TRBV6-6, with D possibly matching TRBD1 (5 bases). Trimming removed 6 bases from V and 1 base from J, with 12 bases in between. The CDR3 runs 14 residues. Germline loops: CDR1 MNHNY, CDR2 SVGAGI (reference sequence). CDR3 in amino acids: CASSPPTANTEAFF. CDR3 bases: TGTGCCAGCAGCCCACCGACAGCGAACACTGAAGCTTTCTTT.

This clone was seen a few times. The V gene is TRBV4-1, the J gene TRBJ2-2, with 9 bases identical to TRBD1. Germline V lookup: CDR1 MGHRA, CDR2 YSYEKL. Trimming took 4 bases from V and 4 from J; bases not matched to a gene: 10. This CDR3 has 17 residues. CDR3 in amino acids: CASSPTPGTGSTGELFF. The CDR3 DNA sequence: TGCGCCAGCAGCCCAACTCCCGGGACAGGGTCCACCGGGGAGCTGTTTTTT.

The chain joins TRBV5-4 to TRBJ1-1; D uncertain. V gave up 4 bases and J gave up 6 bases, with 13 bases separating them. The length of the CDR3 is 13 residues. CDR1 is SGHNT and CDR2 is YYREEE in the germline V gene (reference sequence). As DNA, the CDR3 is TGTGCCAGCAGCGAGAATCAAGAAGCTGAAGCTTTCTTT. Its translation is CASSENQEAEAFF.

The CDR3 DNA sequence: TGTGCCACCAGCCGACGACTAGCGGCCCTGGGGAGGGAGACCCAGTACTTC. It is translated as CATSRRLAALGRETQYF. V gene TRBV15 combines with J gene TRBJ2-5; TRBD2 agrees at 9 bases. There are 17 residues in the CDR3. CDR1 and CDR2 (germline): LNHNV, YYDKDF (reference sequence). V shed 5 bases, J shed 5 bases, and the junction held 15 bases outside the gene matches.